A selection of T cell receptor beta chains follows, all from one sample in a study of beta chain features in type 1 diabetes. Produced via immunoSEQ multiplex PCR; TCRdb's table is partial and in-frame only. The table has about 15,000 clones, 55% to 70% seen once. Input material: Tregs from blood. All receptors derive from a man aged 30-40 years with type 1 diabetes. Each CDR3 is given with its conserved first and last residue. The D gene is left open where the match is weak. Rows give clone size only sometimes, using once, few, many, or a class for an expanded clone.

>TRBV7-8|TRBD2|TRBJ2-5|few
CASSLGGLSQETQYF
TGTGCCAGCAGCTTAGGGGGACTATCCCAAGAGACCCAGTACTTC
>TRBV7-9|TRBD2|TRBJ2-3|NA
CASSPSGGFTDTQYF
TGTGCCAGCAGCCCTAGCGGGGGGTTCACAGATACGCAGTATTTT
>TRBV5-6|TRBD1|TRBJ2-1|once
CASSLDRGTGIGNEQFF
TGTGCCAGCAGCTTGGACCGGGGGACAGGTATTGGGAATGAGCAGTTCTTC
>TRBV7-9|TRBD1|TRBJ1-1|NA
CASSPMGQGGKEGTEAFF
TGTGCCAGCAGCCCGATGGGACAGGGGGGTAAGGAGGGCACTGAAGCTTTCTTT
>TRBV23-1|NA|TRBJ1-2|NA
CASSQSRGADGYTF
TGCGCCAGCAGTCAATCTAGGGGCGCGGATGGCTACACCTTC
>TRBV11-2|NA|TRBJ1-2|NA
CASSLDQVGYGYTF
TGTGCCAGCAGCTTAGACCAGGTTGGGTATGGCTACACCTTC
>TRBV11-2|NA|TRBJ2-5|NA
CANSDRLGGTQYF
TGTGCCAATTCGGATCGATTGGGGGGGACCCAGTACTTC
>TRBV10-3|TRBD2|TRBJ2-1|NA
CAISPGTSGNEQFF
TGTGCCATCAGCCCCGGGACTAGTGGGAATGAGCAGTTCTTC
>TRBV19|TRBD1|TRBJ1-5|NA
CASTLTGGVQPQHF
TGTGCCAGTACCCTAACAGGGGGCGTTCAGCCCCAGCATTTT
>TRBV19|TRBD1|TRBJ2-6|NA
CASSIGGQGVAGANVLTF
TGTGCCAGTAGTATTGGAGGACAGGGAGTAGCTGGGGCCAACGTCCTGACTTTC
>TRBV7-9|TRBD1|TRBJ2-7|NA
CASSLVGQGLNYEQYF
TGTGCCAGCAGCTTAGTGGGACAGGGGCTTAACTACGAGCAGTACTTC
>TRBV6-6|NA|TRBJ1-4|NA
CASSSPGEWEKLFF
TGTGCCAGCAGCTCCCCAGGGGAATGGGAAAAACTGTTTTTT
>TRBV2|TRBD1|TRBJ1-2|NA
CASSNTGGIYGYTF
TGTGCCAGCAGTAATACAGGGGGCATCTATGGCTACACCTTC
>TRBV6-6|TRBD1|TRBJ2-3|NA
CASSPGTGGSDTQYF
TGTGCCAGCAGTCCGGGGACAGGGGGATCAGATACGCAGTATTTT
>TRBV4-2|TRBD2|TRBJ2-1|NA
CASSQDLAGGYNEQFF
TGTGCCAGCAGCCAAGATCTGGCGGGGGGATACAATGAGCAGTTCTTC
>TRBV5-1|NA|TRBJ1-5|NA
CASSLEGGSNQPQHF
TGCGCCAGCAGCTTGGAAGGGGGAAGCAATCAGCCCCAGCATTTT
>TRBV5-5|NA|TRBJ1-1|NA
CASSSTGPEAFF
TGTGCCAGCAGTAGCACAGGGCCGGAAGCTTTCTTT
>TRBV25-1|TRBD1|TRBJ2-6|once
CASSDWGTGASGANVLTF
TGTGCCAGCAGTGACTGGGGGACAGGGGCCTCTGGGGCCAACGTCCTGACTTTC
>TRBV5-1|NA|TRBJ1-2|NA
CASSSGNYGYTF
TGCGCCAGCAGCTCGGGAAACTATGGCTACACCTTC
>TRBV6-5|NA|TRBJ1-1|NA
CASSSGGGEAFF
TGTGCCAGCAGTTCCGGGGGGGGTGAAGCTTTCTTT
>TRBV25-1|NA|TRBJ2-4|NA
CASSEAGSKNIQYF
TGTGCCAGCAGTGAGGCGGGGAGCAAAAACATTCAGTACTTC
>TRBV19|TRBD1|TRBJ1-1|NA
CASSSPGGRRNTEAFF
TGTGCCAGTAGTTCTCCAGGGGGTCGAAGGAACACTGAAGCTTTCTTT
>TRBV30|NA|TRBJ2-1|NA
CAWSLSGNEQFF
TGTGCCTGGAGCCTGAGCGGCAATGAGCAGTTCTTC
>TRBV6-5|TRBD1|TRBJ1-1|NA
CASRSRGQAFF
TGTGCCAGCAGATCCAGGGGGCAAGCTTTCTTT
>TRBV10-3|TRBD2|TRBJ2-7|NA
CAISVPPQRGGSYEQYF
TGTGCCATCAGTGTACCCCCCCAGCGGGGGGGTTCCTACGAGCAGTACTTC
>TRBV5-1|TRBD1|TRBJ2-7|NA
CASSPGDRRNEQYF
TGCGCCAGCAGCCCAGGGGACAGGCGGAACGAGCAGTACTTC
>TRBV10-3|TRBD2|TRBJ2-7|NA
CAISDYGGGRAAYEQYF
TGTGCCATCAGTGATTATGGGGGCGGGAGGGCCGCCTACGAGCAGTACTTC
>TRBV14|NA|TRBJ1-1|NA
CASKGQNTEAFF
TGTGCCAGTAAGGGACAGAACACTGAAGCTTTCTTT
>TRBV4-1|NA|TRBJ2-1|NA
CASSQGVSGAYNEQFF
TGCGCCAGCAGCCAAGGAGTCTCGGGGGCCTACAATGAGCAGTTCTTC
>TRBV20-1|NA|TRBJ2-7|NA
CSAPSEYAQYF
TGCAGTGCTCCCAGTGAATACGCGCAGTACTTC
>TRBV29-1|NA|TRBJ2-5|NA
CSVAGAQETQYF
TGCAGCGTTGCAGGGGCCCAAGAGACCCAGTACTTC
>TRBV7-2|TRBD2|TRBJ2-7|NA
CASSISTSGGYEQYF
TGTGCCAGCAGCATTTCGACTAGCGGGGGCTACGAGCAGTACTTC
>TRBV5-1|TRBD1|TRBJ1-2|NA
CASSLPGQASGYTF
TGCGCCAGCAGCCTACCGGGACAGGCTTCCGGCTACACCTTC
>TRBV6-1|TRBD1|TRBJ2-7|once
CASSEVPGQGVWEQYF
TGTGCCAGCAGTGAGGTACCGGGACAGGGGGTATGGGAGCAGTACTTC
>TRBV5-1|TRBD1|TRBJ1-2|NA
CASSSGGSYGYTF
TGCGCCAGCAGCTCAGGGGGCAGCTATGGCTACACCTTC
>TRBV7-8|NA|TRBJ2-6|NA
CASSLEFTAPPLF
TGTGCCAGCAGCTTAGAATTTACAGCTCCACCGCTTTTC
>TRBV6-5|TRBD1|TRBJ2-2|NA
CASSWRQGSTGELFF
TGTGCCAGCAGCTGGCGACAGGGATCGACCGGGGAGCTGTTTTTT
>TRBV18|NA|TRBJ2-3|few
CASSPGVPTDTQYF
TGTGCCAGCTCACCCGGGGTCCCCACAGATACGCAGTATTTT
>TRBV30|TRBD2|TRBJ2-3|NA
CAWEAGGLADTQYF
TGTGCCTGGGAAGCGGGGGGGCTGGCAGATACGCAGTATTTT
>TRBV5-4|TRBD2|TRBJ2-5|NA
CASSLGTSGRVIAETQYF
TGTGCCAGCAGCCTTGGGACTAGCGGGAGAGTAATAGCGGAGACCCAGTACTTC